This T cell receptor beta chain was retrieved from a study of blood T cells in healthy people across ages. Study in general: There was about one barcoded beta molecule captured by template switching per two T cells. Study conclusions and caveats: A roughly linear age-dependent decrease characterized TCR beta diversity per million T cells. One million T cells yielded diversity estimates that were considered underestimates.

Using a J-beta primer mix together with a sample-barcoded 5' primer, a second PCR was run for roughly 7 to 12 cycles. A template-switch adaptor that had 12 random nucleotides put a tag on each cDNA molecule. In TCRdb, the 5' RACE reads were re-called with MiXCR into one record per CDR3 protein. The sample has 1 million or so distinct CDR3 sequences; almost 25% are singletons. CDR1 and CDR2 from the germline V gene are DFQATT and SNEGSKA (reference sequence). The CDR3 is made up of 16 amino acids. The germline V and J ends were trimmed by 0 bases and 9 bases, with 18 bases remaining between them. With regard to this clonotype: Antigen unknown.

In addition, the sample was reused for a study of T cells of mothers and their children.

The sequence was obtained from a girl aged 2-10 years in good health. Material: blood. The genes are TRBV20-1 and TRBJ1-6, with D uncertain. DNA of the CDR3: TGCAGTGCTAGAGATCTTTTCGGGAGTCCTGCTTCACCCCTCCACTTT. This translates into CSARDLFGSPASPLHF.